What follows describes a single T cell receptor (beta chain). The CDR3 loop spans 15 amino acids. CDR1 is SEHNR and CDR2 is FQNEAQ in the germline V gene (reference sequence). Between the trimmed V and J ends, which lost 5 bases and 3 bases, there was a span of 16 bases. The record originates from a study of technical replicates of blood from a few donors. Only in-frame clones appear in the TCRdb table, and some are missing; sequencing was by immunoSEQ multiplex PCR. Seen here are under 85,000 clones, 91% observed once, and the top ten hold 0.3% to 0.45%. This TCR derives from a human donor in good health. Some clones in this sample may be carry-over from other donors' samples. V usage is TRBV7-9 and J usage is TRBJ1-1, with D maybe TRBD1 (5 bases). Input material: T cells isolated from PBMCs. For the CDR3, the DNA is TGTGCCAGCAGCCCCCCGGCAGGGTTTTACACTGAAGCTTTCTTT. Encoded protein: CASSPPAGFYTEAFF.